This is a list of T cell receptor beta chains from one sample in a study of T cell responses to AZD1222 COVID-19 vaccine. This table comes from immunoSEQ multiplex PCR, and its TCRdb copy is limited to in-frame clones, with some not included. This table holds 95,000 to 150,000 clones, roughly 89% found once. The material was peripheral blood, obtained on day 0 of MenACWY control vaccination. All receptors come from an adult in good health. Each CDR3 is given with its conserved first and last residue. Fields, in order: CDR3 length, J gene, clone size, D gene, V gene, CDR3 protein, CDR3 DNA. The D gene is left open where the match is weak. Some rows mark clone size as missing; the rest say once, few, many or name a class of expanded clone.

16,TRBJ2-1,NA,TRBD2,TRBV5-6,CASSPPSGRRFGEQFF,TGTGCCAGCAGCCCCCCTAGCGGGAGAAGATTCGGAGAGCAGTTCTTC
15,TRBJ2-3,NA,NA,TRBV11-3,CASSGTGYGTDTQYF,TGTGCCAGCAGCGGAACAGGGTATGGCACAGATACGCAGTATTTT
14,TRBJ1-2,NA,NA,TRBV3-1/TRBV3-2,CASNLAKTNYGYTF,TGTGCCAGCAACCTCGCGAAGACTAACTATGGCTACACCTTC
20,TRBJ1-2,NA,NA,TRBV4-2,CASSQDRSFLGGHVVYGYTF,TGTGCCAGCAGCCAAGATCGCAGTTTCTTAGGCGGACACGTGGTCTATGGCTACACCTTC
19,TRBJ1-2,NA,NA,TRBV10-3,CAISDLLILPAGGRYGYTF,TGTGCCATCAGTGATTTGCTAATACTTCCGGCCGGGGGAAGGTATGGCTACACCTTC
16,TRBJ2-3,NA,TRBD2,TRBV7-2,CASSQGVAGFTDTQYF,TGTGCCAGCAGCCAAGGTGTAGCGGGATTCACAGATACGCAGTATTTT
15,TRBJ2-1,NA,TRBD2,TRBV5-1,CASSFISGRAYEQFF,TGCGCCAGCAGCTTCATTTCCGGGAGGGCTTATGAGCAGTTCTTC
15,TRBJ2-5,NA,NA,TRBV4-1,CASSQTPTYQETQYF,TGCGCCAGCAGCCAAACGCCGACGTACCAAGAGACCCAGTACTTC
12,TRBJ2-5,NA,NA,TRBV19,CASSMGGETQYF,TGTGCCAGTAGTATGGGAGGCGAGACCCAGTACTTC
14,TRBJ1-2,NA,NA,TRBV10-1,CASRIHPLNYGYTF,TGCGCCAGCCGAATTCACCCCTTGAACTATGGCTACACCTTC
15,TRBJ1-3,NA,TRBD1,TRBV11-3,CASSLGQGSGNTIYF,TGTGCCAGCAGCCTCGGACAGGGCTCTGGAAACACCATATATTTT
15,TRBJ2-5,NA,NA,TRBV5-6,CASSFLIIGQETQYF,TGTGCCAGCAGCTTTCTAATCATCGGGCAAGAGACCCAGTACTTC
16,TRBJ2-1,once,NA,TRBV5-1,CASSLAPGLGGYEQFF,TGCGCCAGCAGCTTGGCCCCGGGACTAGGGGGCTATGAGCAGTTCTTC
14,TRBJ2-7,NA,TRBD2,TRBV7-2,CASSFRLAGYEQYF,TGTGCCAGCAGCTTCCGACTAGCGGGATACGAGCAGTACTTC
16,TRBJ2-3,NA,TRBD2,TRBV7-3,CASSLMAGGSTDTQYF,TGTGCCAGCAGCTTAATGGCGGGAGGGAGCACAGATACGCAGTATTTT
15,TRBJ2-6,NA,NA,TRBV19,CASRILSSGANVLTF,TGTGCCAGTAGGATTCTCTCATCTGGGGCCAACGTCCTGACTTTC
15,TRBJ1-1,NA,TRBD1,TRBV7-2,CASSSLDRANTEAFF,TGTGCCAGCAGCTCTCTCGACAGGGCGAACACTGAAGCTTTCTTT
14,TRBJ1-4,NA,NA,TRBV4-1,CASSQGVVNEKLFF,TGCGCCAGCAGCCAAGGTGTCGTAAATGAAAAACTGTTTTTT
15,TRBJ2-3,NA,TRBD2,TRBV6-5,CASRVAGGPTDTQYF,TGTGCCAGCAGGGTAGCGGGAGGGCCCACAGATACGCAGTATTTT
17,TRBJ2-7,NA,TRBD1,TRBV4-3,CASSQRDRGSLSYEQYF,TGCGCCAGCAGCCAACGGGACAGGGGATCCCTATCCTACGAGCAGTACTTC
14,TRBJ1-5,NA,NA,TRBV24-1,CATSDLTVNQPQHF,TGTGCCACCAGTGATTTAACAGTCAATCAGCCCCAGCATTTT
16,TRBJ1-6,NA,NA,TRBV5-5,CASSTPEQGGNSPLHF,TGTGCCAGCAGCACTCCAGAACAGGGAGGGAATTCACCCCTCCACTTT
14,TRBJ2-5,NA,NA,TRBV5-8,CASSLSGPGETQYF,TGTGCCAGCAGCTTGAGCGGGCCCGGGGAGACCCAGTACTTC
10,TRBJ2-5,NA,NA,TRBV27,CARNQETQYF,TGTGCCAGGAACCAAGAGACCCAGTACTTC
14,TRBJ2-2,NA,NA,TRBV6-5,CASREQGFTGELFF,TGTGCCAGCAGAGAGCAGGGGTTCACCGGGGAGCTGTTTTTT
17,TRBJ2-7,few,TRBD2,TRBV7-2,CASSFSLAGGSPYEQYF,TGTGCCAGCAGCTTCTCCCTAGCGGGAGGCTCTCCCTACGAGCAGTACTTC
15,TRBJ2-5,NA,NA,TRBV9,CASSAVGQRQETQYF,TGTGCCAGCAGCGCCGTAGGACAGCGACAAGAGACCCAGTACTTC
13,TRBJ1-5,once,NA,TRBV29-1,CSVSDTEGQPQHF,TGCAGCGTTTCAGATACGGAGGGTCAGCCCCAGCATTTT
14,TRBJ2-3,NA,NA,TRBV9,CASSVGEGTDTQYF,TGTGCCAGCAGCGTAGGTGAGGGCACAGATACGCAGTATTTT
15,TRBJ1-1,NA,NA,TRBV2,CASSELQPVNTEAFF,TGTGCCAGCAGTGAATTACAGCCTGTGAACACTGAAGCTTTCTTT
18,TRBJ2-7,NA,NA,TRBV27,CASSKDHSSGRRTYEQYF,TGTGCCAGCTCTAAAGATCATTCGTCGGGACGGCGAACCTACGAGCAGTACTTC
15,TRBJ2-1,few,NA,TRBV10-3,CAISSKGRPHNEQFF,TGTGCCATCAGTTCTAAGGGTAGACCCCACAATGAGCAGTTCTTC
14,TRBJ1-2,NA,NA,TRBV7-9,CASSLAERSYGYTF,TGTGCCAGCAGCTTAGCGGAGAGATCCTATGGCTACACCTTC
13,TRBJ1-3,NA,NA,TRBV12-3/TRBV12-4,CAGGHNSGNTIYF,TGTGCAGGTGGACACAACTCTGGAAACACCATATATTTT
16,TRBJ2-7,NA,TRBD2,TRBV3-1/TRBV3-2,CASSLGLAGGPGEQYF,TGTGCCAGCAGCCTGGGACTAGCGGGAGGGCCGGGGGAGCAGTACTTC
15,TRBJ2-3,NA,TRBD1,TRBV2,CASSPTGGPTDTQYF,TGTGCCAGCAGTCCAACAGGGGGGCCCACAGATACGCAGTATTTT